This T cell receptor (beta chain) was found in a study of shared clonotypes between healthy human individuals. Study results and limitations: It was the non-shared clonotypes that had lower generation probabilities than clonotypes shared by all four donors. Among the subsets, naive ones generally showed larger estimated richness than memory ones.

In regard to this clone: The antigen remains unidentified. Additional DNA sequences in this sample encode the identical CDR3.

The CDR3 consists of 11 residues. Trimming pared 3 bases from V and 2 bases from J, leaving 2 bases between. CDR1 is SGHDT, CDR2 YYEEEE, per germline. Replicate PCRs run on sorted subsets employed 200 to 250 ng DNA, roughly 30,000 T cell genomes. Profiled with immunoSEQ multiplex PCR; TCRdb holds only in-frame clones, not every one. The sample has about 1.1 million clones; 60% to 85% are singletons. This TCR came from a man between 18 and 35 years old in good health. Some clones in this sample may be carry-over from other donors' samples. Specimen: memory CD4+ T cells from PBMCs. Subset specified: CD45RA-negative fraction. This sequence joins TRBV5-6 and TRBJ2-5; D is unresolved. The CDR3, as DNA: TGTGCCAGCAGCTCGCAAGAGACCCAGTACTTC. It encodes CASSSQETQYF.